One and the same sample provided the 30 T cell receptor beta chains below, sequenced in a study of cytomegalovirus exposure and HLA in healthy donors. Both 60 Vbeta primers and 13 Jbeta primers went into the PCR. Sequencing was performed with immunoSEQ multiplex PCR; in TCRdb, only in-frame clones are kept and a portion is missing. The sample has tens of thousands of clones; about 88% are singletons. The sample taken for sequencing was PBMCs. The receptors come from a man between 18 and 35 years old in good health and CMV-seronegative.

The V gene is TRBV28, the J gene TRBJ1-2, with TRBD1 as a possible D gene (6 bases). Germline V gene sequence: CDR1 MDHEN, CDR2 SYDVKM. The CDR3 covers 15 residues. The V end lost 2 bases, the J end lost 4 bases, and 14 bases lay between the germline ends. DNA of the CDR3: TGTGCCAGCAGTTTACGGGGGGCGCCTGGCTATGGCTACACCTTC. The encoded protein is CASSLRGAPGYGYTF.

J is TRBJ1-5 and V is TRBV15; 10 bases match TRBD1. V lost 0 bases to trimming and J lost 7 bases; unmatched junction nucleotides: 6. Germline loops: CDR1 LNHNV, CDR2 YYDKDF (reference sequence). This CDR3 is built from 16 residues. The CDR3 DNA follows: TGTGCCACCAGCAGAGAGATGACAGGGGGCATGCAGCCCCAGCATTTT. Protein product: CATSREMTGGMQPQHF.

This chain connects TRBV7-3 to TRBJ2-7; no firm D call. V was cut by 5 bases and J by 5 bases, with 13 bases left in between. CDR1 is SGHTA and CDR2 is FQGTGA in the germline V gene. This CDR3 has 13 residues. The CDR3 sequence is CASSTTPKDEQYF. The CDR3 coding sequence is TGTGCCAGCAGCACGACACCTAAGGACGAGCAGTACTTC.

The V call is TRBV30, the J call TRBJ2-5; a weak D match, TRBD2 (6 bases). CDR1 is GTSNPN and CDR2 is SVGIG in the germline V gene (reference sequence). The germline V and J ends were trimmed by 6 bases and 5 bases, with 19 bases remaining between them. There are 14 residues in the CDR3. The CDR3 DNA sequence: TGTGCCTGCAATTCGGGAGTTCGGATGGAGACCCAGTACTTC. This gives the protein CACNSGVRMETQYF.

This clone was picked up one time. The J gene is TRBJ2-3, the V gene TRBV2, with 9 bases lining up with TRBD2. The CDR3 is made up of 16 amino acids. CDR1 and CDR2 (germline): SNHLY, FYNNEI. The trim removed 5 bases at V and 2 bases at J, leaving 8 bases unmatched. CDR3 DNA sequence: TGTGCCAGCAGTACCCGAGCGGGAGGCTCCACAGATACGCAGTATTTT. Translated: CASSTRAGGSTDTQYF.

CDR3 loop: CASKGQGREKLFF. The CDR3 DNA sequence: TGTGCCAGCAAAGGACAGGGCAGAGAAAAACTGTTTTTT. The gene calls are TRBV6-5 and TRBJ1-4; 8 bases map to TRBD1. The trim removed 7 bases at V and 8 bases at J, leaving 6 bases unmatched. The germline CDR1 and CDR2 sequences are MNHEY and SVGAGI. The CDR3 spans 13 residues.

The chain combines TRBV5-4 with TRBJ2-7; 12 bases match TRBD2. This CDR3 is 16 amino acids long. Germline V gives CDR1 SGHNT, CDR2 YYREEE (reference sequence). The ends lost 0 bases at V and 3 bases at J; junction bases unmatched: 4. CDR3 coding DNA: TGTGCCAGCAGCTTGGGGACTAGCGGGGCCCGCTACGAGCAGTACTTC. It specifies CASSLGTSGARYEQYF. Full variable domain (outside the CDR3, taken from reference TRBV5-4 and TRBJ2-7): ETGVTQSPTHLIKTRGQQVTLRCSSQSGHNTVSWYQQALGQGPQFIFQYYREEENGRGNFPPRFSGLQFPNYSSELNVNALELDDSALYLCASSLGTSGARYEQYFGPGTRLTVT.

The V call is TRBV5-8, the J call TRBJ2-7; possible D gene TRBD2, 5 bases. The V and J ends lost 3 bases and 4 bases respectively, with 14 bases between them. This CDR3 has 14 residues. Germline CDR1 SGHTS, CDR2 YDEGEE. The CDR3 coding sequence is TGTGCCAGCAGCTCTAGAGGGATTTCTTACGAGCAGTACTTC. Translating gives CASSSRGISYEQYF.

The V call is TRBV6-5, the J call TRBJ1-1, with a weak D call TRBD1 (5 bases). The germline V gene encodes CDR1 MNHEY and CDR2 SVGAGI. V was pared by 0 bases and J by 0 bases, with 8 bases between. This CDR3 spans 15 amino acids. CDR3 region: CASSYSGGMNTEAFF. CDR3 DNA: TGTGCCAGCAGTTACTCTGGGGGGATGAACACTGAAGCTTTCTTT.

This clone appeared a single time. The gene calls are TRBV14 and TRBJ2-7, with TRBD1 identical over 7 bases. Germline V gene data show CDR1 as SGHDN and CDR2 as FVKESK. The CDR3 has 14 residues. The ends lost 8 bases at V and 1 base at J; junction bases unmatched: 8. CDR3 sequence reads: CASSDRFTSYEQYF. Written as DNA, the CDR3 is TGTGCCAGCTCGGACAGGTTTACATCCTACGAGCAGTACTTC.

The genes are TRBV7-9 and TRBJ1-5; 7 positions match TRBD1. With V trimmed by 5 bases and J by 1 base, 2 bases remained unmatched. This CDR3 comprises 14 residues. Germline assignment: CDR1 SEHNR and CDR2 FQNEAQ (reference sequence). The CDR3 DNA reads as TGTGCCAGCAGCCTCAGGGGGAGCAATCAGCCCCAGCATTTT. This gives the protein CASSLRGSNQPQHF. Together with reference TRBV7-9 and TRBJ1-5, the CDR3 gives the full variable domain: DTGVSQNPRHKITKRGQNVTFRCDPISEHNRLYWYRQTLGQGPEFLTYFQNEAQLEKSRLLSDRFSAERPKGSFSTLEIQRTEQGDSAMYLCASSLRGSNQPQHFGDGTRLSIL.

The chain carries TRBV11-1 and TRBJ1-1, with 9 bases fitting TRBD1. The V and J ends lost 3 bases and 1 base, in that order; junction bases with no gene match: 6. The CDR3 is 16 amino acids. CDR1 and CDR2 from the germline V gene are SGHAT and FQDESV (reference sequence). The CDR3 nucleotides read TGTGCCAGCAGCTTTGGGGACAGGGTCCCGAACACTGAAGCTTTCTTT. Its protein is CASSFGDRVPNTEAFF.

The chain is built from TRBV5-6 and TRBJ2-7, with D unresolved. From germline, CDR1 is SGHDT and CDR2 YYEEEE. The ends were cut back, 3 bases at V and 4 bases at J, with 11 bases in the middle. This CDR3 spans 13 amino acids. For the CDR3, the DNA is TGTGCCAGCAGCTCAAGGTGGGCTTACGAGCAGTACTTC. As protein: CASSSRWAYEQYF.

The chain has TRBV27 and TRBJ1-5, with TRBD1 matching 8 bases. CDR1 is MNHEY and CDR2 is SMNVEV in the germline V gene (reference sequence). Trimming cost V 6 bases and J 6 bases; bases outside gene matches: 4. The CDR3 sequence is 13 residues long. CDR3 nucleotides: TGTGCCAGCAGCAGGGGGCGCGTTCAGCCCCAGCATTTT. Translating it yields CASSRGRVQPQHF.

V and J are TRBV7-9 and TRBJ1-2; 9 nucleotides align to TRBD1. The CDR3 length is 16 residues. CDR1 SEHNR and CDR2 FQNEAQ come from the germline V gene (reference sequence). Trimming removed 4 bases from V and 0 bases from J; junction bases left unmatched: 6. The CDR3 sequence: CASSSPGQGPNYGYTF. CDR3 in DNA: TGTGCCAGCAGCTCGCCCGGACAGGGGCCTAACTATGGCTACACCTTC.

V and J are TRBV2 and TRBJ2-1; TRBD1 aligns across 8 bases. This CDR3 has 15 amino acids. CDR1 SNHLY and CDR2 FYNNEI come from the germline V gene. V lost 7 bases, J lost 8 bases, and 13 bases stayed unmatched. DNA of the CDR3: TGTGCCAGCACGTTCAAGGGACAGGCTTCCTATGAGCAGTTCTTC. It yields the protein CASTFKGQASYEQFF.

The gene calls are TRBV6-5 and TRBJ1-6; D uncertain. CDR3 length equals 12 residues. V was clipped by 6 bases and J by 5 bases, with 5 bases between them. In germline, CDR1 is MNHEY, CDR2 SVGAGI. CDR3: CASSPNNSPLHF. The CDR3 DNA follows: TGTGCCAGCAGCCCTAATAATTCACCCCTCCACTTT.

The chain uses TRBV28 and TRBJ2-5; D is unresolved. This CDR3 comprises 14 residues. The germline V gene has CDR1 MDHEN and CDR2 SYDVKM. The V end was cut by 1 base, the J end by 5 bases, with 11 bases between. As DNA, the CDR3 is TGTGCCAGCAGTTTATTACGTGGTCGGGAGACCCAGTACTTC. This encodes CASSLLRGRETQYF.

The chain combines TRBV6-1 with TRBJ2-7; 7 bases fit TRBD2. V lost 6 bases and J lost 6; bases outside the gene matches: 8. There are 13 residues in the CDR3. Germline CDR1 and CDR2: MNHNS and SASEGT. The CDR3: CASRAWGGSEQYF. The CDR3 DNA reads as TGTGCCAGCAGGGCCTGGGGGGGGTCCGAGCAGTACTTC.

V is TRBV11-2 and J is TRBJ2-7; D is ambiguous. The CDR3 contains 10 residues. The V end was cut by 5 bases, the J end by 3 bases, with 2 bases between. Germline V gene lookup returns CDR1 SGHAT and CDR2 FQNNGV. CDR3 in amino acids: CASSRYEQYF. CDR3 nucleotide sequence: TGTGCCAGCAGCCGCTACGAGCAGTACTTC.

V usage is TRBV7-2 and J usage is TRBJ1-5; 7 positions agree with TRBD1. There are 15 residues in the CDR3. Germline trimming cut 5 bases from V and 4 bases from J; bases unmatched to any gene: 8. Looked up from germline, CDR1 is SGHTA and CDR2 is FQGNSA. The DNA for the CDR3 is TGTGCCAGCAGCCTGTCCGGGACAGAGAATCAGCCCCAGCATTTT. The encoded protein is CASSLSGTENQPQHF.

The gene calls are TRBV18 and TRBJ2-7; a weak D match, TRBD1 (6 bases). CDR3 length: 14 residues. The V gene's germline CDR1 is KGHSH and CDR2 LQKENI. V was trimmed by 5 bases and J by 3 bases, leaving 14 bases between them. The chain's CDR3 is CASSGLGQNYEQYF. CDR3 DNA: TGTGCCAGCTCAGGGCTTGGACAGAACTACGAGCAGTACTTC.

The V call is TRBV5-8, the J call TRBJ2-1, with D tentatively TRBD1 (6 bases). Germline values: CDR1 SGHTS, CDR2 YDEGEE. V was clipped by 1 base and J by 9 bases, with 11 bases between them. The CDR3 sequence is 13 residues long. In nucleotides, the CDR3 is TGTGCCAGCAGCTTGACAGGGCCGGGTGAGCAGTTCTTC. It specifies CASSLTGPGEQFF.

J is TRBJ2-3 and V is TRBV27; 15 positions match TRBD2. V shed 6 bases and J 0 bases; nucleotides not matched to a gene: 10. Germline assignment: CDR1 MNHEY and CDR2 SMNVEV (reference sequence). This CDR3 comprises 19 residues. The CDR3 spells CASSHHGLAGGTSTDTQYF. CDR3 in DNA: TGTGCCAGCAGCCACCACGGACTAGCGGGAGGGACTAGCACAGATACGCAGTATTTT.

The rearrangement uses TRBV5-4 and TRBJ2-2; TRBD1 is a possible D gene (7 bases). V lost 4 bases and J lost 3, with 22 bases in between. The CDR3 totals 18 residues. Germline V gene data show CDR1 as SGHNT and CDR2 as YYREEE (reference sequence). DNA of the CDR3: TGTGCCAGCAGCCGGAGGGACAGCCCCCGCTTGGACACCGGGGAGCTGTTTTTT. This sequence encodes CASSRRDSPRLDTGELFF.

This chain joins TRBV14 and TRBJ1-1; D unresolved. V was cut by 1 base and J by 8 bases, with 11 bases left in between. Germline assignment: CDR1 SGHDN and CDR2 FVKESK. CDR3 length equals 13 residues. The DNA for the CDR3 is TGTGCCAGCAGCCAAGGAAGAGGAGCCGAAGCTTTCTTT. Its protein product is CASSQGRGAEAFF.

This chain uses TRBV11-2 with TRBJ2-1; D uncertain. The CDR3 consists of 17 residues. V lost 1 base, J lost 10 bases, and 23 bases lay in between. Germline V CDR1 and CDR2: SGHAT, FQNNGV. Here the CDR3 reads CASSLGSLDSPIFEQFF. The CDR3 bases are TGTGCCAGCAGCTTAGGTAGTCTAGATTCCCCCATTTTCGAGCAGTTCTTC.

The chain uses TRBV7-2 and TRBJ2-5, with TRBD1 matching over 11 bases. Germline V gives CDR1 SGHTA, CDR2 FQGNSA. This CDR3 has 15 residues. The ends lost 4 bases at V and 5 bases at J; junction bases unmatched: 6. In DNA form, the CDR3 reads TGTGCCAGCAGCTCAGGGACAGGGGGGGCGGAGACCCAGTACTTC. Translated: CASSSGTGGAETQYF.

The chain has TRBV5-8 and TRBJ2-7, with TRBD2 matching over 12 bases. CDR1 and CDR2 (germline): SGHTS, YDEGEE. The CDR3 has 15 residues. The ends lost 3 bases at V and 6 bases at J; junction bases unmatched: 7. The CDR3 DNA reads as TGTGCCAGCAGCTCCCCCCTAGCGGGAGGGCCCGAGCAGTACTTC. Translating gives CASSSPLAGGPEQYF.

The chain has TRBV4-3 and TRBJ2-5; D gene unclear. Trimming removed 4 bases from V and 9 bases from J, with 12 bases in between. This CDR3 has 12 amino acids. Germline values: CDR1 LGHNA, CDR2 YSLEER. CDR3 sequence reads: CASSPHPSAQYF. CDR3 in DNA: TGCGCCAGCAGCCCTCATCCGAGCGCCCAGTACTTC.